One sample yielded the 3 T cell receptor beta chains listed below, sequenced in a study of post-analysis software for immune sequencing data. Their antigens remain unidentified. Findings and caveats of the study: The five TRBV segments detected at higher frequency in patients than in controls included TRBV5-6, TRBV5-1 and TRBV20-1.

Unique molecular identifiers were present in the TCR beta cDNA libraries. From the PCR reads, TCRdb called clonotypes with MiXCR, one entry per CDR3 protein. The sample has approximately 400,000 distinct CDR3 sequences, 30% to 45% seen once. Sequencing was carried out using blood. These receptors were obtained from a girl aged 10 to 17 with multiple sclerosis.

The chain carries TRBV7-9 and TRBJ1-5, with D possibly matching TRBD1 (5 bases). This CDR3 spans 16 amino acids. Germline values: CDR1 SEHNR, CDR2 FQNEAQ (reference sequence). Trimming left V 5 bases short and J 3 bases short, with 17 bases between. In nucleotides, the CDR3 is TGTGCCAGCAGCAGGGGAGGCGGGGTGCACAATCAGCCCCAGCATTTT. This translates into CASSRGGGVHNQPQHF.

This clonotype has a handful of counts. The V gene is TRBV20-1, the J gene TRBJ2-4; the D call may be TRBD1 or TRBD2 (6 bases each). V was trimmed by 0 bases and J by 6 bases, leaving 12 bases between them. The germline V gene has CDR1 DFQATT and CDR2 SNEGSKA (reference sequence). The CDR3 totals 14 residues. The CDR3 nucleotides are TGCAGTGCTAGAGATTACGGGGGCCTAAACATTCAGTACTTC. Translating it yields CSARDYGGLNIQYF.

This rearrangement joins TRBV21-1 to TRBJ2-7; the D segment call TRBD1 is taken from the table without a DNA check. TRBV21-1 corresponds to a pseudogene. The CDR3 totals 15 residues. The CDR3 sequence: CAGSTLWTVSYEQYF. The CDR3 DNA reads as TGTGCCGGCAGCACTCTTTGGACAGTATCCTACGAGCAGTACTTC.